The 32 T cell receptor beta chains in this list originate from one sample, sequenced in a study of OX40 agonist ivuxolimab in advanced cancers. Produced via immunoSEQ multiplex PCR; TCRdb's table is partial and in-frame only. The sample has about 60,000 clones; approximately 86% are singletons. The starting material was CD4+ or CD8+ T cells sorted from blood, obtained in a trial of the OX40 agonist ivuxolimab. The receptors derive from an adult with an advanced solid tumor such as melanoma, head and neck, liver or kidney cancer.

J is TRBJ2-1 and V is TRBV30; D might be TRBD1 or TRBD2, each matching 5 bases. V was cut by 2 bases and J by 8 bases, with 22 bases left in between. Germline V gene sequence: CDR1 GTSNPN, CDR2 SVGIG (reference sequence). This CDR3 contains 16 residues. The CDR3 sequence is CAWSLLTGLAGYEQFF. CDR3 DNA: TGTGCCTGGAGTCTCCTTACGGGGCTAGCCGGCTATGAGCAGTTCTTC.

J is TRBJ1-2 and V is TRBV2; D not resolved. The germline gives CDR1 SNHLY, CDR2 FYNNEI. V was cut by 4 bases and J by 0 bases, with 9 bases left in between. The CDR3 has 14 residues. The CDR3 here is CASSAGRTNYGYTF. CDR3 DNA sequence: TGTGCCAGCAGTGCAGGCAGGACTAACTATGGCTACACCTTC.

This clone has a single count. The chain employs TRBV2 and TRBJ2-3; 7 bases are a match to TRBD1. The CDR3 is 15 residues long. Unmatched junction bases numbered 10, after V lost 6 bases and J lost 4 bases. Germline CDR1 and CDR2: SNHLY and FYNNEI. CDR3 in amino acids: CASRDDRVGADTQYF. Here the CDR3 DNA reads TGTGCCAGCAGGGACGACAGGGTGGGGGCAGATACGCAGTATTTT.

The V gene is TRBV14, the J gene TRBJ2-7, with TRBD2 identical over 8 bases. Germline-derived CDR1 and CDR2 are SGHDN and FVKESK. The V and J ends lost 5 bases and 2 bases, in that order; junction bases with no gene match: 5. This CDR3 has 14 residues. CDR3 coding DNA: TGTGCCAGCAGCGCTTACGGGAGGGCCTACGAGCAGTACTTC. It translates to CASSAYGRAYEQYF.

Only a few counts were recorded for this clone. V gene TRBV9 combines with J gene TRBJ1-3, with a weak D call TRBD1 (5 bases). The CDR3 length is 14 residues. The V end was cut by 7 bases, the J end by 0 bases, with 11 bases between. Per the germline V gene, CDR1 is SGDLS and CDR2 is YYNGEE. The CDR3 nucleotides are TGTGCCAGCTCAGAACAGGTCTCTGGAAACACCATATATTTT. Translating gives CASSEQVSGNTIYF.

V is TRBV6-5 and J is TRBJ2-5; tentative D call: TRBD2 (5 bases). V was pared by 8 bases and J by 7 bases, with 14 bases between. Looked up from germline, CDR1 is MNHEY and CDR2 is SVGAGI. This CDR3 spans 12 amino acids. Written as DNA, the CDR3 is TGTGCCAGCTCCGGAGGTTTAGCGACCCAGTACTTC. It specifies CASSGGLATQYF.

The chain couples TRBV28 to TRBJ2-7; 7 bases agree with TRBD1. The trim removed 9 bases at V and 3 bases at J, leaving 8 bases unmatched. Per the germline V gene, CDR1 is MDHEN and CDR2 is SYDVKM. This CDR3 contains 13 residues. CDR3 sequence (DNA): TGTGCCAGTCGGCGACAGGGCAACTACGAGCAGTACTTC. It specifies CASRRQGNYEQYF.

The chain is built from TRBV10-3 and TRBJ1-1, with D possibly matching TRBD1 (5 bases). Germline CDR1 is ENHRY and CDR2 is SYGVKD. Trimming left V 7 bases short and J 5 bases short, with 17 bases between. The CDR3 extends over 14 amino acids. CDR3 sequence: CAINGADEGTEAFF. CDR3 coding DNA: TGTGCCATCAATGGGGCGGATGAAGGAACTGAAGCTTTCTTT.

This clone was detected a few times. The chain has TRBV28 and TRBJ1-2, with TRBD1 matching over 7 bases. Trimming took 5 bases from V and 9 from J; bases not matched to a gene: 9. The CDR3 contains 13 residues. The germline gives CDR1 MDHEN, CDR2 SYDVKM. The CDR3 nucleotides are TGTGCCAGCAGTGTCCCGACAGGGAGGAGCTACACCTTC. Residues: CASSVPTGRSYTF.

The genes are TRBV2 and TRBJ2-1; D tentatively fits TRBD1 or TRBD2 (5 bases each). Germline-derived CDR1 and CDR2 are SNHLY and FYNNEI. V was cut by 9 bases and J by 4 bases, with 13 bases left in between. The CDR3 covers 13 residues. In nucleotides, the CDR3 is TGTGCCAGTAAGGGGACGGCTTACAATGAGCAGTTCTTC. It specifies CASKGTAYNEQFF.

The genes are TRBV5-1 and TRBJ2-5, with 8 bases that match TRBD1. Germline CDR1 and CDR2: SGHRS and YFSETQ. The CDR3 runs 15 residues. V shed 3 bases, J shed 4 bases, and the junction held 8 bases outside the gene matches. CDR3 protein: CASSSLGQETETQYF. The CDR3, as DNA: TGCGCCAGCAGCTCCCTGGGACAGGAGACAGAGACCCAGTACTTC.

This clone was seen a few times. The rearrangement joins TRBV19 to TRBJ1-2; weak D call: TRBD1 (5 bases). The CDR3 covers 14 residues. Germline CDR1 reads LNHDA; CDR2 reads SQIVND (reference sequence). Trimming stripped 3 bases from V and 4 bases from J, with 12 bases between. The CDR3 sequence is CASSMSGPGYGYTF. DNA of the CDR3: TGTGCCAGTAGTATGTCGGGACCCGGCTATGGCTACACCTTC.

The sample holds one count of this clone. This chain connects TRBV7-4 to TRBJ2-3, with D maybe TRBD2 (5 bases). Trimming took 2 bases from V and 4 from J, leaving 10 bases between them. The germline gives CDR1 SGHVT, CDR2 SQSDAQ. CDR3 length: 14 amino acids. The CDR3 region is CASSLIRRADTQYF. CDR3 nucleotide sequence: TGTGCCAGCAGCTTAATTCGGCGGGCAGATACGCAGTATTTT.

This chain uses TRBV5-1 with TRBJ1-1, with TRBD1 as a possible D gene (6 bases). This CDR3 comprises 16 residues. The V gene lost 2 bases and the J gene lost 0 bases, with 14 bases spanning the gap. From germline, CDR1 is SGHRS and CDR2 YFSETQ. Here the CDR3 reads CASSLLTGELNTEAFF. The CDR3 coding sequence is TGCGCCAGCAGCTTATTGACAGGCGAGCTGAACACTGAAGCTTTCTTT.

Only one count was recorded for this clone. The rearrangement joins TRBV11-2 to TRBJ2-7; D may correspond to TRBD1 or TRBD2 (5 bases each). Trimming removed 1 base at V and 3 bases at J, with 25 bases between. Germline V lookup: CDR1 SGHAT, CDR2 FQNNGV. This CDR3 has 19 residues. CDR3 sequence: CASSLVVRSSRDENYEQYF. The CDR3 coding sequence is TGTGCCAGCAGCTTAGTCGTTAGGTCTTCCAGGGACGAAAACTACGAGCAGTACTTC.

V is TRBV4-1 and J is TRBJ1-5, with a possible D match to TRBD1 (5 bases). This CDR3 contains 16 residues. V lost 2 bases, J lost 0 bases, and 11 bases lay in between. The germline V gene encodes CDR1 MGHRA and CDR2 YSYEKL. The CDR3 nucleotides are TGCGCCAGCAGCCAACAGGGATTCCTTAGCAATCAGCCCCAGCATTTT. Its protein is CASSQQGFLSNQPQHF.

This chain links TRBV2 with TRBJ2-4; 7 nucleotides align to TRBD1. Germline V gives CDR1 SNHLY, CDR2 FYNNEI. The length of the CDR3 is 17 residues. The junction had 11 bases not matched to a gene; V was cut back by 6 bases and J by 0 bases. The CDR3 coding sequence is TGTGCCAGCAGAGATACCCGGGACAGCAAAGCCAAAAACATTCAGTACTTC. It specifies CASRDTRDSKAKNIQYF.

The chain has TRBV28 and TRBJ2-7; TRBD1 aligns across 11 bases. With 6 bases clipped from V and 6 bases from J, the junction kept 13 bases outside the gene matches. The CDR3 totals 16 residues. Germline values: CDR1 MDHEN, CDR2 SYDVKM. CDR3 region: CASSYQVGQGAGEQYF. CDR3 DNA sequence: TGTGCCAGCAGCTATCAGGTCGGACAGGGGGCTGGCGAGCAGTACTTC.

The rearrangement joins TRBV7-9 to TRBJ2-2, with a possible D match to TRBD1 (5 bases). Germline V lookup: CDR1 SEHNR, CDR2 FQNEAQ (reference sequence). CDR3 length: 17 residues. Trimming shortened V by 3 bases and J by 3 bases, and 17 bases separated the two germline ends. The DNA for the CDR3 is TGTGCCAGCAGCTTTATTGCAGGGTATGGCGACACCGGGGAGCTGTTTTTT. It yields the protein CASSFIAGYGDTGELFF.

This clone came up once. The chain links TRBV6-5 to TRBJ2-7, with D possibly being TRBD1 (6 bases). The length of the CDR3 is 15 residues. Germline V lookup: CDR1 MNHEY, CDR2 SVGAGI. V was pared by 5 bases and J by 2 bases, with 16 bases between. For the CDR3, the DNA is TGTGCCAGCAGTCAGTCGACTGGGGGCGCCTACGAGCAGTACTTC. Its translation: CASSQSTGGAYEQYF.

The V call is TRBV28, the J call TRBJ2-7; 8 nucleotides match TRBD1. Germline V gene data show CDR1 as MDHEN and CDR2 as SYDVKM. CDR3 size: 14 residues. V shed 5 bases and J 4 bases; nucleotides not matched to a gene: 7. The chain's CDR3 is CASSHGQGNYEQYF. The CDR3 nucleotides are TGTGCCAGCAGTCATGGACAGGGTAATTACGAGCAGTACTTC. Full variable domain (missing parts from reference TRBV28 and TRBJ2-7): DVKVTQSSRYLVKRTGEKVFLECVQDMDHENMFWYRQDPGLGLRLIYFSYDVKMKEKGDIPEGYSVSREKKERFSLILESASTNQTSMYLCASSHGQGNYEQYFGPGTRLTVT.

The chain has TRBV4-1 and TRBJ2-2; TRBD2 is a possible D gene (6 bases). Germline CDR1 MGHRA, CDR2 YSYEKL. V shed 0 bases and J shed 0 bases, with 8 bases lying between them. CDR3 length: 16 amino acids. The CDR3 DNA reads as TGCGCCAGCAGCCAAGAAAGCGGGCCGAACACCGGGGAGCTGTTTTTT. Protein product: CASSQESGPNTGELFF.

V usage is TRBV9 and J usage is TRBJ1-6; 7 positions agree with TRBD1. CDR3 length: 16 residues. J gave up 8 bases and V 3 bases, and 11 bases lay outside the gene matches. CDR1 SGDLS and CDR2 YYNGEE come from the germline V gene. The CDR3 bases are TGTGCCAGCAGCGCCACGACAGGGCGAGGAGATTCACCCCTCCACTTT. The encoded protein is CASSATTGRGDSPLHF.

This clone was detected only a few times. The rearrangement uses TRBV6-4 and TRBJ2-1; D remains unclear. V lost 6 bases and J 5 bases, leaving 11 bases between the germline ends. The germline CDR1 and CDR2 sequences are MRHNA and SNTAGT. The CDR3 has 13 residues. DNA of the CDR3: TGTGCCAGCAGCTTGAGTGGAAACAATGAGCAGTTCTTC. Translated, it gives CASSLSGNNEQFF.

This sequence joins TRBV14 and TRBJ2-7, with D uncertain. The CDR3 length is 15 residues. V shed 2 bases and J shed 0 bases, with 11 bases lying between them. CDR1 and CDR2 from the germline V gene are SGHDN and FVKESK. In nucleotides, the CDR3 is TGTGCCAGCAGCCAACGAGGCAGGAGCTCCTACGAGCAGTACTTC. It encodes CASSQRGRSSYEQYF.

The CDR3 protein is CASSYKWDSSYEQYF. In nucleotides, the CDR3 is TGTGCCAGCAGTTACAAGTGGGACAGCTCCTACGAGCAGTACTTC. The chain combines TRBV6-5 with TRBJ2-7, with 7 bases fitting TRBD1. This CDR3 is built from 15 residues. The V and J ends lost 2 bases and 0 bases, in that order; junction bases with no gene match: 4. Germline loops: CDR1 MNHEY, CDR2 SVGAGI.

Here the CDR3 reads CASTDRDYDTDTQYF. Here the CDR3 DNA reads TGTGCCAGCACCGACAGAGACTACGACACAGATACGCAGTATTTT. The rearrangement joins TRBV6-1 to TRBJ2-3; the D call may be TRBD1 or TRBD2 (5 bases each). Germline CDR1 and CDR2: MNHNS and SASEGT. Trimming left V 7 bases short and J 2 bases short, with 16 bases between. This CDR3 has 15 residues.

The V gene is TRBV10-2, the J gene TRBJ2-5; perhaps TRBD2 as D (5 bases). The CDR3 spans 12 residues. Trimming took 6 bases from V and 2 from J, leaving 7 bases between them. CDR1 and CDR2 from the germline V gene are WSHSY and SAAADI. CDR3 sequence reads: CASRSGQETQYF. The CDR3 DNA sequence: TGCGCCAGCAGATCGGGACAAGAGACCCAGTACTTC.

The J gene is TRBJ1-1, the V gene TRBV28; no definite D call. V lost 5 bases and J 4 bases, leaving 23 bases between the germline ends. Germline-derived CDR1 and CDR2 are MDHEN and SYDVKM. The CDR3 length is 17 residues. CDR3 in amino acids: CASSPSPLGRESTEAFF. The CDR3 DNA follows: TGTGCCAGCAGTCCCTCCCCGCTGGGAAGAGAGAGCACTGAAGCTTTCTTT.

The chain links TRBV18 to TRBJ2-3, with 8 positions matching TRBD1. Trimming cost V 0 bases and J 2 bases; bases outside gene matches: 4. CDR1 KGHSH and CDR2 LQKENI come from the germline V gene. This CDR3 has 16 amino acids. The CDR3 here is CASSPPGQGITDTQYF. In DNA form, the CDR3 reads TGTGCCAGCTCACCACCTGGACAGGGTATCACAGATACGCAGTATTTT.

This clone has a single count. The chain couples TRBV19 to TRBJ1-2; D unclear. V was cut by 5 bases and J by 4 bases, with 8 bases left in between. This CDR3 contains 12 residues. From germline, CDR1 is LNHDA and CDR2 SQIVND (reference sequence). The CDR3 DNA sequence: TGTGCCAGTAGTGGGGAGCTCTATGGCTACACCTTC. Translated, it gives CASSGELYGYTF.

This chain connects TRBV28 to TRBJ2-1, with TRBD2 matching over 7 bases. Per the germline V gene, CDR1 is MDHEN and CDR2 is SYDVKM. Trimming took 1 base from V and 5 from J; bases not matched to a gene: 8. The CDR3 contains 16 residues. The CDR3 region has the DNA TGTGCCAGCAGTTTATCGGCGGGAGTTCCAAACAATGAGCAGTTCTTC. Translated, it gives CASSLSAGVPNNEQFF.